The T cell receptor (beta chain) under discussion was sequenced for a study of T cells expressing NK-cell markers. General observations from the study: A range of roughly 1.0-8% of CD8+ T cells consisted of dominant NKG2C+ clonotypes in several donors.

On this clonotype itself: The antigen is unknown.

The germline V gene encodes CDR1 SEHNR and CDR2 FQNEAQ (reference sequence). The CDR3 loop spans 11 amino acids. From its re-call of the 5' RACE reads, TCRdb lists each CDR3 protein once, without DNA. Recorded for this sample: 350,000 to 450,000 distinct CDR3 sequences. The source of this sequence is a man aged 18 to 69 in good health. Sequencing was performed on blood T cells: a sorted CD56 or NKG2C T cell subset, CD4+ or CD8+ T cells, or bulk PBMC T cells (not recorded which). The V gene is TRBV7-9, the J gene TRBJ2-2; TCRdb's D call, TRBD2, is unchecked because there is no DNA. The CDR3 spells CASGGAGELFF.